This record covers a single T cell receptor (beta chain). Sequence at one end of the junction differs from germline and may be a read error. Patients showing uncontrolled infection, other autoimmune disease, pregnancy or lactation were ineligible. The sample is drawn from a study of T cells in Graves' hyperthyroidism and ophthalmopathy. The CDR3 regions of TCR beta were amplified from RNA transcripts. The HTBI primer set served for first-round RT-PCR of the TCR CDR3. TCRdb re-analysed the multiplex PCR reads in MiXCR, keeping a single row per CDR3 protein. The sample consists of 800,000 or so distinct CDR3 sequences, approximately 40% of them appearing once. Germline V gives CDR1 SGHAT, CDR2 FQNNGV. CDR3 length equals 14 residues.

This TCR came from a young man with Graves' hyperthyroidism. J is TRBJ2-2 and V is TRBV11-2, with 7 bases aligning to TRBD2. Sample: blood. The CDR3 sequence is CASGRGGSTGELFF. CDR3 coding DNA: TGCGCCAGCGGCCGCGGGGGTAGCACCGGGGAGCTGTTTTTT. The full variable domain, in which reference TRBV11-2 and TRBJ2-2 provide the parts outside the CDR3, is EAGVAQSPRYKIIEKRQSVAFWCNPISGHATLYWYQQILGQGPKLLIQFQNNGVVDDSQLPKDRFSAERLKGVDSTLKIQPAKLEDSAVYLCASGRGGSTGELFFGEGSRLTVL.